This T cell receptor beta chain was obtained from a study of cytomegalovirus exposure and HLA in healthy donors. Regarding the study as a whole: A later analysis showed that HLA-associated TCR beta chains had undergone more clonal expansion than equally common others. Analyses of presence/absence relied on an assumption of roughly uniform sequencing depth across donors. The authors enumerated over 150 TCR beta chains as linked to cytomegalovirus.

Per the germline V gene, CDR1 is SGHKS and CDR2 is YYEKEE (reference sequence). Trimming took 2 bases from V and 2 from J, leaving 10 bases between them. CDR3 size: 14 residues. Amplification used 60 Vbeta primers and 13 Jbeta primers. TCRdb's table, derived via immunoSEQ multiplex PCR, lists solely in-frame clones and lacks some. The table shows roughly 160,000 clones, with 85% occurring only once. Regarding this clone: Its antigen is still unknown.

The receptor comes from a boy between 2 and 10 years old in good health and CMV-seronegative. The J gene is TRBJ1-1, the V gene TRBV5-5; weak D call: TRBD1 (5 bases). Sample: PBMCs. The CDR3 DNA follows: TGTGCCAGCAGCTTTGCAGGGCGAAACACTGAAGCTTTCTTT. Protein product: CASSFAGRNTEAFF.